The clone carrying this TCR beta chain was found a few times. The antigen is unknown. The CDR3 contains 15 residues. Unmatched junction bases numbered 1, after V lost 4 bases and J lost 2 bases. The sample is drawn from a study of CD8 T cells in ankylosing spondylitis. The study, taken as a whole, reports: In reactive arthritis synovial fluid and blood, some motif variants had been reported before. As reported, disease-linked clones showed significant enrichment in matched ankylosing spondylitis synovial fluid. Blood from ankylosing spondylitis patients appeared to carry a characteristic roughly 8-variant TCR beta motif.

It was by quantitative 5'-RACE with molecular barcodes that TCR beta libraries were made. From the 5' RACE reads, TCRdb called clonotypes with MiXCR, one entry per CDR3 protein. This repertoire shows 150,000 to 200,000 distinct CDR3 sequences, approximately 16% found once; its top ten account for around 7.6%. This chain links TRBV12-3 or TRBV12-4 with TRBJ2-7, with TRBD2 matching 14 bases. This TCR derives from a male donor with ankylosing spondylitis or in good health (not recorded which). The sequenced material came from blood, either unsorted or a sorted T cell fraction (not recorded which). The CDR3 nucleotides are TGTGCCAGCAGTTCGACTAGCGGGGGGGCCTACGAGCAGTACTTC. Its translation is CASSSTSGGAYEQYF.